This TCR beta chain was sequenced during a study of cytotoxic CD8 clonotypes in ibrutinib-treated CLL. Study as a whole: Response material was collected after a median around 12 months of treatment, range 6 to 36. Productive templates averaged about 230,000 per sample, and productive rearrangements 90,000 to 95,000.

The table came from immunoSEQ multiplex PCR; TCRdb's copy has only in-frame clones and leaves some out. The sample lists roughly 24,000 clones; approximately 80% were seen once. The sequence derives from a human donor with chronic lymphocytic leukemia. Sequences were derived from PBMCs, sampled before ibrutinib treatment.

This CDR3 is CASSFWGREQFF. CDR3 nucleotide sequence: TGTGCCAGCAGCTTTTGGGGGCGCGAGCAGTTCTTC. This sequence joins TRBV5-5 and TRBJ2-1; D possibly corresponds to TRBD1 (6 bases). This CDR3 spans 12 amino acids. From germline, CDR1 is SGHKS and CDR2 YYEKEE (reference sequence). The germline V and J ends were trimmed by 2 bases and 10 bases, with 10 bases remaining between them.